Described below is a single T cell receptor (beta chain) sequence and its context. V was trimmed by 3 bases and J by 8 bases, leaving 13 bases between them. CDR3 length: 13 residues. The V gene's germline CDR1 is SQVTM and CDR2 ANQGSEA. Original processing methods: Counts of nucleated cells, estimated from reference gene primer amplification, were obtained. The protocol was immunoSEQ multiplex PCR, while the TCRdb copy is restricted to in-frame clones and leaves out a portion. For V, J and clone size, that table is used; D and trimming come from the DNA. Of about 80,000 clones in the sample, around 83% were seen once. This specimen comes from a study of blood T cell repertoires in COVID-19. Study overall: Some COVID-19 samples were acute and others convalescent; all came from the United States, Italy and Spain. Sources were T cells, B-cell-depleted T cells, or PBMCs; the material itself was cDNA or gDNA.

The rearrangement joins TRBV29-1 to TRBJ1-4, with a tentative D call TRBD1 (5 bases). Sequencing was performed on peripheral blood. This sequence was found in a woman in her sixties or seventies with acute or convalescent COVID-19. This CDR3 is CSVEAGTQEKLFF. DNA of the CDR3: TGCAGCGTTGAGGCGGGGACTCAGGAAAAACTGTTTTTT.